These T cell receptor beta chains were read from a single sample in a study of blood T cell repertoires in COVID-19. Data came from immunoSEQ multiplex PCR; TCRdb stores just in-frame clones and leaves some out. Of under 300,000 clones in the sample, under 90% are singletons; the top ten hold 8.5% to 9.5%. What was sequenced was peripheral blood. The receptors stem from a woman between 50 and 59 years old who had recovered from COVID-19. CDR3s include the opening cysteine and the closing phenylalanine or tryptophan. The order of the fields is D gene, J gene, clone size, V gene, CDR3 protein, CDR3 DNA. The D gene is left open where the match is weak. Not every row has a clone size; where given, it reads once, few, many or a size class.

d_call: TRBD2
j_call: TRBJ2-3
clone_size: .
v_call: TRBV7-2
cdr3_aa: CASSKSGGSTDTQYF
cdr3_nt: TGTGCCAGCAGCAAAAGCGGGGGGTCCACAGATACGCAGTATTTT

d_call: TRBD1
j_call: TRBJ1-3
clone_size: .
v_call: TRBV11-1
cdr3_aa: CASSRTGDSGNTIYF
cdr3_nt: TGTGCCAGCAGCCGGACAGGAGACTCTGGAAACACCATATATTTT

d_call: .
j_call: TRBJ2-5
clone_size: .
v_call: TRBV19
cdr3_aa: CASSITDQETQYF
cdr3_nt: TGTGCCAGTAGTATAACGGACCAAGAGACCCAGTACTTC

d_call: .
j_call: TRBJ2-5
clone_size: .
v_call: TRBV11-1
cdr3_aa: CASSGGAETQYF
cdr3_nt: TGTGCCAGCAGCGGAGGAGCTGAGACCCAGTACTTC

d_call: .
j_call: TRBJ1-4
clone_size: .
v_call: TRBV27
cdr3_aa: CASRRGGTNEKLFF
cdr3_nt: TGTGCCAGCAGAAGGGGTGGCACTAATGAAAAACTGTTTTTT

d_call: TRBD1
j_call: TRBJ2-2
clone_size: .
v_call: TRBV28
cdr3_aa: CASRTGDRGLGGELFF
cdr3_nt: TGTGCCAGCAGGACGGGGGACAGGGGGCTCGGCGGGGAGCTGTTTTTT

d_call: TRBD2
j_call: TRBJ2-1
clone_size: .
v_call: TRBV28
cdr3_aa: CASRSGSGGEQFF
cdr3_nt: TGTGCGTCACGGAGCGGGAGTGGGGGGGAGCAGTTCTTC

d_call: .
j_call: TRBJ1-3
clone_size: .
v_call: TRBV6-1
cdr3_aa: CASSESGFAGNTIYF
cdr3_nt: TGTGCCAGCAGTGAGTCGGGGTTCGCCGGAAACACCATATATTTT

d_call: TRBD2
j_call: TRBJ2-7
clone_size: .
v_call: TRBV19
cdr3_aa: CASSTRTSQHEQYF
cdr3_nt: TGTGCCAGTAGTACCCGGACTAGCCAACACGAGCAGTACTTC

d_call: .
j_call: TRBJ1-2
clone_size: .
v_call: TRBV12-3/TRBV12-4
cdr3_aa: CASSRGIDGYTF
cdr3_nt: TGTGCCAGCAGTAGGGGCATAGATGGCTACACCTTC

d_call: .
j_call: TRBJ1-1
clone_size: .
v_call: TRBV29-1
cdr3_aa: CSGGGRRNTEAFF
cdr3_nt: TGCAGCGGGGGGGGCAGAAGGAACACTGAAGCTTTCTTT

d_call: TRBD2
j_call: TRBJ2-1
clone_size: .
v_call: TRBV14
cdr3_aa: CASRLSGTKTPLPSYNEQFF
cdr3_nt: TGTGCCAGCAGACTATCCGGGACTAAGACCCCATTACCCTCCTACAATGAGCAGTTCTTC

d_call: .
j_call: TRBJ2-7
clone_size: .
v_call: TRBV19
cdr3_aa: CASSSRDNAYEQYF
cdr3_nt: TGTGCCAGTAGTTCCAGGGACAACGCCTACGAGCAGTACTTC

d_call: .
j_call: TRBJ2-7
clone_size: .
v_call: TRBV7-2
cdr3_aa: CASSRNAGTYEQYF
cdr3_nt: TGTGCCAGCAGCCGGAACGCGGGGACCTACGAGCAGTACTTC

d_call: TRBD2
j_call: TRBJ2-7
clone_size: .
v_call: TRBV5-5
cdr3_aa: CASMRAGNSYEQYF
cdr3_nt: TGTGCCAGCATGAGAGCGGGAAACAGCTACGAGCAGTACTTC

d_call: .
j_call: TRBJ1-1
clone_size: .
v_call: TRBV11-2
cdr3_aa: CASSLFRIQAFF
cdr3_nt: TGTGCCAGCAGCTTATTCAGAATCCAAGCTTTCTTT

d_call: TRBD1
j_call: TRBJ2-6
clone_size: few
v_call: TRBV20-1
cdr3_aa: CSASARDRGSGANVLTF
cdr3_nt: TGCAGTGCTAGTGCTCGGGACAGGGGCTCTGGGGCCAACGTCCTGACTTTC

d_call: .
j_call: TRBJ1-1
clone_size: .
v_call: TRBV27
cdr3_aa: CASSIIGSEAFF
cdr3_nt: TGTGCCAGCAGCATTATCGGGTCTGAAGCTTTCTTT

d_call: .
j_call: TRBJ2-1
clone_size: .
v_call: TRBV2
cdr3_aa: CASTSVNEQFF
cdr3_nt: TGTGCCAGCACCTCCGTAAATGAGCAGTTCTTC

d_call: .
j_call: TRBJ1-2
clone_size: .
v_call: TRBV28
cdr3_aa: CASSLSGTGANYGYTF
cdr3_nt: TGTGCCAGCAGTTTATCAGGGACGGGAGCTAACTATGGCTACACCTTC

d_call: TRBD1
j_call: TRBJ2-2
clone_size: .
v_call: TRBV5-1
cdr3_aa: CASSTPGQGVTGELFF
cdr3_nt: TGCGCCAGCAGTACCCCGGGACAGGGCGTAACCGGGGAGCTGTTTTTT

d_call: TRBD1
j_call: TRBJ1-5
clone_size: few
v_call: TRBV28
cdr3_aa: CASKIHSGTVSNQPQHF
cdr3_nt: TGTGCCAGCAAGATCCATTCTGGGACAGTTAGCAATCAGCCCCAGCATTTT

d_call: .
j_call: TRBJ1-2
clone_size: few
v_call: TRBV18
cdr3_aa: CASSPSVRDGYTF
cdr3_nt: TGTGCCAGCTCACCATCTGTCCGCGATGGCTACACCTTC

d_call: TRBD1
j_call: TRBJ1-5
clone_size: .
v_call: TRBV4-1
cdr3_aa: CASSQGTGPTAF
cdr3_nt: TGCGCCAGCAGCCAAGGGACAGGCCCAACGGCTTTT

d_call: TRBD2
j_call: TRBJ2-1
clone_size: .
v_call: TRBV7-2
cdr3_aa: CASQAAGGPNEQFF
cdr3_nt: TGTGCCAGCCAAGCAGCGGGAGGGCCAAATGAGCAGTTCTTC

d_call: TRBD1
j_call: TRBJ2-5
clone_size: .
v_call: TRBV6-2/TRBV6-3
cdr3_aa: CASSQPGTGLGTQYF
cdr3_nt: TGTGCCAGCAGTCAACCGGGGACAGGGCTGGGGACCCAGTACTTC

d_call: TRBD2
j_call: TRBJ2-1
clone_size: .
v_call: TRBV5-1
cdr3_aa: CASSPAGIRSYNEQFF
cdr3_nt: TGCGCCAGCAGCCCAGCGGGGATACGCTCCTACAATGAGCAGTTCTTC

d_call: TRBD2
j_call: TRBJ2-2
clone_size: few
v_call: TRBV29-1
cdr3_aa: CSVAGGLAGVWGTGELFF
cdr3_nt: TGCAGCGTTGCTGGGGGACTAGCGGGAGTTTGGGGCACCGGGGAGCTGTTTTTT

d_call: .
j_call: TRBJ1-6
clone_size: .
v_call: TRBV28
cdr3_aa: CASSPPQGSGSPLHF
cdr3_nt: TGTGCCAGCAGCCCTCCCCAGGGATCGGGTTCACCCCTCCACTTT

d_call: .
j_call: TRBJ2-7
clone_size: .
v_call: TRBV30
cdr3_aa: CAWSVLRFYEQYF
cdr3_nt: TGTGCCTGGAGTGTACTGAGGTTTTACGAGCAGTACTTC

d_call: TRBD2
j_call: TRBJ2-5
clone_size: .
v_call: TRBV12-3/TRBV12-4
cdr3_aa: CASSREAGETQYF
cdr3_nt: TGTGCCAGCAGTAGGGAAGCGGGGGAGACCCAGTACTTC

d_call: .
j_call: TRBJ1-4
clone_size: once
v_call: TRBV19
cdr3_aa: CAPILREKLFF
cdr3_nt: TGTGCTCCGATACTACGGGAAAAACTGTTTTTT

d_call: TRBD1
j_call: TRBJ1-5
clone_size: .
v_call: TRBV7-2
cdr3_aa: CASSNSPGQGDNQPQHF
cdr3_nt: TGTGCCAGCAGCAACTCTCCGGGACAGGGGGACAATCAGCCCCAGCATTTT

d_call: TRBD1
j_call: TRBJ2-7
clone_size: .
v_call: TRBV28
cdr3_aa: CASSSSGQPLYEQYF
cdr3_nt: TGTGCCAGCAGTTCCTCGGGACAGCCGCTCTACGAGCAGTACTTC

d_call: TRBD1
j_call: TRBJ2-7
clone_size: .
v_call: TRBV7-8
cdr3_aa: CASSPGQGGSYEQYF
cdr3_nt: TGTGCCAGCAGCCCGGGACAGGGAGGTTCCTACGAGCAGTACTTC

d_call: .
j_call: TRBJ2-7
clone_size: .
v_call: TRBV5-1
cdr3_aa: CASSPGGYEQYF
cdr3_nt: TGCGCCAGCAGCCCCGGGGGATACGAGCAGTACTTC

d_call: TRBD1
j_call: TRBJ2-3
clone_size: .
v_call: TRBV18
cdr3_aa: CASSPRTGVTDTQYF
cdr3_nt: TGTGCCAGCTCACCCAGGACAGGGGTCACAGATACGCAGTATTTT

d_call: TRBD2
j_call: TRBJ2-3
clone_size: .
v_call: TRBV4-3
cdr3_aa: CASSQGERGSTDTQYF
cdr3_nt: TGCGCCAGCAGCCAAGGGGAGCGGGGGAGCACAGATACGCAGTATTTT

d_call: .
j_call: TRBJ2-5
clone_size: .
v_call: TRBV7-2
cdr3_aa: CASSFAVEETQYF
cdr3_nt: TGTGCCAGCAGCTTTGCAGTTGAAGAGACCCAGTACTTC

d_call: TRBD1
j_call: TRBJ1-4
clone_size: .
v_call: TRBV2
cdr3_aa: CASSGVDRVEKLFF
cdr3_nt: TGTGCCAGCAGTGGCGTGGACAGGGTAGAAAAACTGTTTTTT

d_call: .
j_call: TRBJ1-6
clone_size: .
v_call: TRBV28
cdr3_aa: CASRPTGRANSPLHF
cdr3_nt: TGTGCCAGCAGACCTACAGGGCGAGCCAATTCACCCCTCCACTTT

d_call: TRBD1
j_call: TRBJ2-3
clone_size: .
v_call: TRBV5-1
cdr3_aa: CASSLPGQSDTQYF
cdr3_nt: TGCGCCAGCAGCTTACCGGGACAGTCAGATACGCAGTATTTT

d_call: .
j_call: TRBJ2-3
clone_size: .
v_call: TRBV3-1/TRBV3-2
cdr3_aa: CASSQGGSGTQYF
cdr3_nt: TGTGCCAGCAGCCAAGGGGGCTCCGGTACGCAGTATTTT

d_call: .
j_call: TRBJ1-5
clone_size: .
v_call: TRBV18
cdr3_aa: CASSPGGYQPQHF
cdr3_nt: TGTGCCAGCTCACCGGGGGGATATCAGCCCCAGCATTTT

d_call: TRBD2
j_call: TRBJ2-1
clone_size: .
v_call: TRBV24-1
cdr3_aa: CATSDLGVAGLEQFF
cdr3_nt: TGTGCCACCAGTGATTTAGGGGTAGCGGGCCTAGAGCAGTTCTTC

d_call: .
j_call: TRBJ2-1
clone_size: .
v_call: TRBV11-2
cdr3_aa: CASSLGSNEQFF
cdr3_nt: TGTGCCAGCAGCTTAGGTAGCAATGAGCAGTTCTTC

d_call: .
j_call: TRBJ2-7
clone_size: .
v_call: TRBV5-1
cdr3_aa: CASSQPGTSFKQYF
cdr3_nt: TGCGCCAGCAGTCAGCCCGGGACATCTTTTAAGCAGTACTTC

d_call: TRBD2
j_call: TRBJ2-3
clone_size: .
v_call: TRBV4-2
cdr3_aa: CASSQERVRGADTQYF
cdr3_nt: TGTGCCAGCAGCCAAGAAAGGGTCCGGGGGGCAGATACGCAGTATTTT

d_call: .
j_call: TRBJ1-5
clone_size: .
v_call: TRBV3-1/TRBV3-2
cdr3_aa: CASSLQGFNQPQHF
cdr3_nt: TGTGCCAGCAGCCTTCAGGGGTTCAATCAGCCCCAGCATTTT

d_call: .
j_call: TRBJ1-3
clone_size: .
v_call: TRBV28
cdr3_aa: CASKEEGLGNTIYF
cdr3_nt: TGTGCCAGCAAAGAGGAGGGATTAGGAAACACCATATATTTT

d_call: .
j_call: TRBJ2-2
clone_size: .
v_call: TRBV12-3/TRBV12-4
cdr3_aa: CASTYTGELFF
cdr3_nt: TGTGCCAGCACTTACACCGGGGAGCTGTTTTTT

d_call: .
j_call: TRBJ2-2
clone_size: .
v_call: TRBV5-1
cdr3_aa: CASSSRQVDLTGELFF
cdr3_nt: TGCGCCAGCAGCTCCCGACAAGTAGACCTAACCGGGGAGCTGTTTTTT